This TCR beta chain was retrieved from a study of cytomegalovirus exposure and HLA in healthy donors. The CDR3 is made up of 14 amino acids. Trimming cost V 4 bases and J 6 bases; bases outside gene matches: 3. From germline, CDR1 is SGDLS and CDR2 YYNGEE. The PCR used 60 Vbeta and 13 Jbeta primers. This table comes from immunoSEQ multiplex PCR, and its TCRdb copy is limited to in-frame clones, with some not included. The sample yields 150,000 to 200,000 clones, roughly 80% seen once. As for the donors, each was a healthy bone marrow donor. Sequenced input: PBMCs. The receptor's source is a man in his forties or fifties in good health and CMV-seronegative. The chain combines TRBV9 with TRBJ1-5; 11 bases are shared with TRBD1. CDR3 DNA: TGTGCCAGCAGCCCCGGGACAGGGGGTCAGCCCCAGCATTTT. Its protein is CASSPGTGGQPQHF. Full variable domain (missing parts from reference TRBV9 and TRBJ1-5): DSGVTQTPKHLITATGQRVTLRCSPRSGDLSVYWYQQSLDQGLQFLIQYYNGEERAKGNILERFSAQQFPDLHSELNLSSLELGDSALYFCASSPGTGGQPQHFGDGTRLSIL.